The 7 T cell receptor beta chains in this list originate from one sample, sequenced in a study of T cell responses to AZD1222 COVID-19 vaccine listed by TCRdb under 2021. The library came from the immunoSEQ multiplex PCR assay. TCRdb took this table from immuneACCESS and kept in-frame rearrangements with V and J called. Such tables lack part of the clones; where checked against another copy, unresolved V genes explain under half of the gap, and the rest is unexplained. This sample is represented by approximately 150,000 clones; 80% to 95% of them were singletons. The leading ten clones occupy 2.3% of the sample. The time point tag for this specimen amounts to: baseline before first vaccination. Specimen: peripheral blood, collected on day 0 of AZD1222 vaccination. All receptors come from an adult in good health.

The chain carries TRBV10-3 and TRBJ1-4, with D tentatively TRBD1 (5 bases). Per germline, CDR1 ENHRY and CDR2 SYGVKD. The CDR3 is 15 residues long. V lost 0 bases and J 4 bases, leaving 9 bases between the germline ends. CDR3 in amino acids: CAISESGQINEKLFF. The CDR3 DNA follows: TGTGCCATCAGTGAGTCGGGGCAGATTAATGAAAAACTGTTTTTT.

J is TRBJ1-1 and V is TRBV5-1; D possibly corresponds to TRBD1 (5 bases). Germline-derived CDR1 and CDR2 are SGHRS and YFSETQ. The CDR3 extends over 13 amino acids. The germline V and J ends were trimmed by 4 bases and 6 bases, with 13 bases remaining between them. The CDR3 loop is CASSNAMGAEAFF. The CDR3 DNA reads TGCGCCAGCAGCAATGCTATGGGGGCTGAAGCTTTCTTT.

V gene TRBV30 combines with J gene TRBJ2-3; 8 bases agree with TRBD2. The CDR3 extends over 14 amino acids. Germline CDR1 and CDR2: GTSNPN and SVGIG (reference sequence). With 0 bases clipped from V and 6 bases from J, the junction kept 5 bases outside the gene matches. In nucleotides, the CDR3 is TGTGCCTGGAGTGTTCGCGGGAGGCCGGATACGCAGTATTTT. Its translation is CAWSVRGRPDTQYF.

The count of this clone is one. This chain links TRBV2 with TRBJ1-2, with D hard to call. Germline V gene sequence: CDR1 SNHLY, CDR2 FYNNEI. V lost 0 bases to trimming and J lost 1 base, with 12 bases between them. The CDR3 is 16 amino acids. CDR3 amino acids: CASSEALGLHNYGYTF. The CDR3 DNA reads TGTGCCAGCAGTGAAGCGCTAGGGTTGCATAACTATGGCTACACCTTC.

This clone was seen a handful of times. The V call is TRBV2, the J call TRBJ2-7; D ambiguous. CDR1 and CDR2 from the germline V gene are SNHLY and FYNNEI. Deletions cut 3 bases from V and 3 bases from J, with 12 bases between. The CDR3 is made up of 14 amino acids. The CDR3 sequence is CASSDRDAVYEQYF. For the CDR3, the DNA is TGTGCCAGCAGTGATCGTGACGCAGTCTACGAGCAGTACTTC.

CDR3 amino acids: CAISDVGRVGNEQFF. CDR3 nucleotides: TGTGCCATCAGTGATGTCGGGAGGGTCGGGAATGAGCAGTTCTTC. The chain couples TRBV10-3 to TRBJ2-1; TRBD2 matches 8 bases. V gave up 3 bases and J gave up 7 bases; unmatched junction bases: 8. Germline V gene data show CDR1 as ENHRY and CDR2 as SYGVKD. The length of the CDR3 is 15 residues.

This clone was seen a handful of times. This chain joins TRBV27 and TRBJ2-1; 16 nucleotides match TRBD2. The CDR3 is 21 residues long. The V and J ends lost 5 bases and 3 bases, in that order; junction bases with no gene match: 16. In germline, CDR1 is MNHEY, CDR2 SMNVEV (reference sequence). CDR3 residues: CASSPRPGLAGGPGHYNEQFF. The CDR3 DNA follows: TGTGCCAGCAGTCCACGACCGGGACTAGCGGGGGGGCCAGGCCACTACAATGAGCAGTTCTTC.